The 21 T cell receptor beta chains below come from one sample, sequenced in a study of T cells in Graves' hyperthyroidism and ophthalmopathy. The TCR beta CDR3 regions underwent amplification using RNA transcripts as the source. A first-round RT-PCR of the TCR CDR3 used the HTBI primer set. Via MiXCR, TCRdb re-called the multiplex PCR reads, giving one row per CDR3 protein. The profile shows roughly 200,000 distinct CDR3 sequences, around 16% of them singletons. Input material: blood. The source is a man aged 35 to 55 with Graves' hyperthyroidism.

The chain recombines TRBV20-1 with TRBJ2-5; the match to TRBD1 covers 7 bases. Trimming took 5 bases from V and 5 from J; bases not matched to a gene: 5. CDR3 length: 12 amino acids. The V gene's germline CDR1 is DFQATT and CDR2 SNEGSKA (reference sequence). The CDR3 DNA follows: TGCAGTGCTCGCACAGGGGCGGAGACCCAGTACTTC. Protein sequence: CSARTGAETQYF.

This clonotype has ten or more counts. The chain joins TRBV15 to TRBJ2-5; D ambiguous. The germline V gene encodes CDR1 LNHNV and CDR2 YYDKDF (reference sequence). V lost 3 bases, J lost 3 bases, and 5 bases lay in between. The CDR3 runs 12 residues. The DNA for the CDR3 is TGTGCCACCAGCAGGGTAGAAGAGACCCAGTACTTC. This sequence encodes CATSRVEETQYF. The full variable domain, its missing parts supplied by reference TRBV15 and TRBJ2-5, is DAMVIQNPRYQVTQFGKPVTLSCSQTLNHNVMYWYQQKSSQAPKLLFHYYDKDFNNEADTPDNFQSRRPNTSFCFLDIRSPGLGDTAMYLCATSRVEETQYFGPGTRLLVL.

To note about this clonotype: A much more abundant neighbour one base away suggests this may be a read error. The chain couples TRBV6-2 or TRBV6-3 to TRBJ1-4, with D maybe TRBD1 (5 bases). CDR3 length: 15 residues. Germline V gene data show CDR1 as MNHEY and CDR2 as SVGEGT. With 6 bases removed from V and 2 bases from J, the gap between germline ends came to 13 bases. The DNA for the CDR3 is TGTGCCAGCAGGGGGCCGGGGGTTACTAATGAAAAACTGTTTTTT. It is translated as CASRGPGVTNEKLFF.

This clonotype showed up just a few times. The V and J genes are TRBV5-1 and TRBJ2-6; TRBD2 might be the D (5 bases). This CDR3 is built from 15 residues. Germline V gene sequence: CDR1 SGHRS, CDR2 YFSETQ. Trimming removed 4 bases from V and 2 bases from J, with 10 bases in between. The CDR3 bases are TGCGCCAGCAGCGCCGAGGGAGCTGGGGCCAACGTCCTGACTTTC. Protein product: CASSAEGAGANVLTF.

This clonotype has ten or more counts. This chain links TRBV28 with TRBJ1-6, with TRBD1 matching over 8 bases. Germline V lookup: CDR1 MDHEN, CDR2 SYDVKM. The CDR3 is 15 amino acids. Trimming took 3 bases from V and 8 from J; bases not matched to a gene: 6. The CDR3 sequence is CASSFGQGTYSPLHF. CDR3 coding DNA: TGTGCCAGCAGTTTCGGACAGGGCACGTATTCACCCCTCCACTTT.

The sample holds many counts of this clonotype. This sequence joins TRBV5-1 and TRBJ1-6; D gene uncertain. The CDR3 sequence is 14 residues long. Trimming stripped 3 bases from V and 8 bases from J, with 12 bases between. CDR1 is SGHRS, CDR2 YFSETQ, per germline. DNA for the CDR3: TGCGCCAGCAGCTCAACCCGGCGGGATTCACCCCTCCACTTT. The encoded protein is CASSSTRRDSPLHF. The whole variable domain, remainder taken from reference TRBV5-1 and TRBJ1-6, is KAGVTQTPRYLIKTRGQQVTLSCSPISGHRSVSWYQQTPGQGLQFLFEYFSETQRNKGNFPGRFSGRQFSNSRSEMNVSTLELGDSALYLCASSSTRRDSPLHFGNGTRLTVT.

The J gene is TRBJ2-1, the V gene TRBV7-3; TRBD2 agrees at 14 bases. This CDR3 region has 15 residues. Germline V gene lookup returns CDR1 SGHTA and CDR2 FQGTGA. V lost 5 bases to trimming and J lost 9 bases; unmatched junction nucleotides: 6. In DNA form, the CDR3 reads TGTGCCAGCAGCCGACTAGCGGGGGGGAGGTCTGAGCAGTTCTTC. It codes for CASSRLAGGRSEQFF.

The chain employs TRBV6-2 or TRBV6-3 and TRBJ1-6; 8 nucleotides align to TRBD1. The CDR3 length is 16 residues. Trimming at V came to 6 bases and at J to 0 bases, leaving 4 bases not matched to a gene. Germline CDR1 MNHEY, CDR2 SVGEGT. In DNA, the CDR3 is TGTGCCAGCAGCCCGGACAGGGCCTCCTATAATTCACCCCTCCACTTT. Translating gives CASSPDRASYNSPLHF.

This clonotype was detected ten times or more. The CDR3 protein is CASSPGWGNTGELFF. The DNA of the CDR3 is TGCGCCAGCAGCCCCGGTTGGGGTAACACCGGGGAGCTGTTTTTT. The chain is built from TRBV5-1 and TRBJ2-2; D is ambiguous. Germline V gene lookup returns CDR1 SGHRS and CDR2 YFSETQ. V shed 4 bases and J shed 2 bases, with 12 bases lying between them. The CDR3 is made up of 15 amino acids.

The chain recombines TRBV5-5 with TRBJ2-5; TRBD1 agrees at 10 bases. The V gene's germline CDR1 is SGHKS and CDR2 YYEKEE (reference sequence). The V and J ends lost 0 bases and 2 bases, in that order; junction bases with no gene match: 4. This CDR3 is 16 amino acids long. The CDR3 is CASSLAGQGLQETQYF. Written as DNA, the CDR3 is TGTGCCAGCAGCTTGGCGGGACAGGGGTTACAAGAGACCCAGTACTTC. Variable domain in full (rest from reference TRBV5-5 and TRBJ2-5): DAGVTQSPTHLIKTRGQQVTLRCSPISGHKSVSWYQQVLGQGPQFIFQYYEKEERGRGNFPDRFSARQFPNYSSELNVNALLLGDSALYLCASSLAGQGLQETQYFGPGTRLLVL.

This clonotype was seen at least ten times. The chain has TRBV7-2 and TRBJ1-4; D not certain. The V end lost 8 bases, the J end lost 8 bases, and 15 bases lay between the germline ends. Per germline, CDR1 SGHTA and CDR2 FQGNSA. This CDR3 is built from 13 residues. DNA for the CDR3: TGTGCCAGCGGACCCCTGGGTGGAGAAAAACTGTTTTTT. It yields the protein CASGPLGGEKLFF. Together with reference TRBV7-2 and TRBJ1-4, the CDR3 gives the full variable domain: GAGVSQSPSNKVTEKGKDVELRCDPISGHTALYWYRQSLGQGLEFLIYFQGNSAPDKSGLPSDRFSAERTGGSVSTLTIQRTQQEDSAVYLCASGPLGGEKLFFGSGTQLSVL.

Notes on this clonotype: A much larger clonotype is one base distant, so this may be a read error. CDR3 protein: CASILGAPGTTEAFF. CDR3 nucleotide sequence: TGTGCCAGCATCTTAGGAGCGCCGGGGACCACTGAAGCTTTCTTT. V is TRBV7-3 and J is TRBJ1-1, with D possibly TRBD1 on 5 matching bases. The germline CDR1 and CDR2 sequences are SGHTA and FQGTGA. The CDR3 is 15 residues long.

This clonotype was observed many times. The V and J genes are TRBV7-2 and TRBJ1-4; D perhaps matches TRBD1 (5 bases). This CDR3 spans 14 amino acids. Trimming removed 5 bases from V and 2 bases from J, with 9 bases in between. Germline V gene lookup returns CDR1 SGHTA and CDR2 FQGNSA. The CDR3 nucleotides are TGTGCCAGCAGCCTTGGGGGGACTAATGAAAAACTGTTTTTT. Translating gives CASSLGGTNEKLFF.

The gene calls are TRBV11-3 and TRBJ1-5; perhaps TRBD1 as D (5 bases). Germline V gives CDR1 SGHNT, CDR2 YENEEA. The V and J ends lost 0 bases and 5 bases respectively, with 20 bases between them. This CDR3 comprises 18 residues. The CDR3: CASSLDSKGRIRDQPQHF. CDR3 sequence (DNA): TGTGCCAGCAGCTTAGATTCTAAGGGGCGGATAAGGGATCAGCCCCAGCATTTT.

This chain uses TRBV15 with TRBJ2-6; 7 nucleotides match TRBD1. Per the germline V gene, CDR1 is LNHNV and CDR2 is YYDKDF (reference sequence). This CDR3 contains 17 residues. The V gene end was trimmed by 5 bases and the J gene end by 2 bases; junction bases not matched to a gene: 9. The CDR3 is CATSLSTDRAGANVLTF. The DNA of the CDR3 is TGTGCCACCAGCCTAAGTACAGACAGGGCTGGGGCCAACGTCCTGACTTTC.

The sample holds a few counts of this clonotype. The rearrangement links TRBV10-3 to TRBJ2-1; TRBD1 matches 9 bases. V gave up 3 bases and J gave up 3 bases; unmatched junction bases: 3. The CDR3 length is 15 residues. The germline gives CDR1 ENHRY, CDR2 SYGVKD. The CDR3 here is CAISDQTGGYNEQFF. The CDR3 DNA sequence: TGTGCCATCAGTGATCAGACAGGGGGCTACAATGAGCAGTTCTTC.

This clonotype was seen repeatedly, ten times or more. The chain employs TRBV3-1 and TRBJ1-1; D gene ambiguous. With 2 bases removed from V and 0 bases from J, the gap between germline ends came to 7 bases. This CDR3 spans 14 amino acids. Germline-derived CDR1 and CDR2 are LGHDT and YNNKEL (reference sequence). CDR3 DNA: TGTGCCAGCAGCCAAACCGGAATGAACACTGAAGCTTTCTTT. Its protein is CASSQTGMNTEAFF.

The table lists this clonotype with many counts. The gene calls are TRBV7-2 and TRBJ2-3; a weak D match, TRBD1 (5 bases). The CDR3 extends over 15 amino acids. Germline values: CDR1 SGHTA, CDR2 FQGNSA. Trimming took 1 base from V and 6 from J, leaving 14 bases between them. CDR3 residues: CASSLVHRGSDTQYF. In DNA form, the CDR3 reads TGTGCCAGCAGCTTAGTGCATAGGGGTTCTGATACGCAGTATTTT.

This clonotype was picked up a small number of times. The genes are TRBV9 and TRBJ2-3; tentatively, D is TRBD2 (6 bases). V was clipped by 0 bases and J by 5 bases, with 13 bases between them. The CDR3 contains 15 residues. Germline loops: CDR1 SGDLS, CDR2 YYNGEE. CDR3 coding DNA: TGTGCCAGCAGCGTAGACGTCGCGGGGCTAGATACGCAGTATTTT. Amino acids: CASSVDVAGLDTQYF.

This clonotype has a count of ten or more. The chain links TRBV7-9 to TRBJ2-1; 7 bases map to TRBD2. Losses at the gene ends were 5 bases for V and 0 bases for J; bases not matched to a gene: 7. Germline V gene data show CDR1 as SEHNR and CDR2 as FQNEAQ (reference sequence). This CDR3 region has 16 residues. The CDR3 region is CASSPNLAVSYNEQFF. The CDR3 DNA sequence: TGTGCCAGCAGCCCTAACCTAGCGGTCTCCTACAATGAGCAGTTCTTC.

This chain connects TRBV20-1 to TRBJ1-5; unclear D gene. Per germline, CDR1 DFQATT and CDR2 SNEGSKA (reference sequence). This CDR3 spans 12 amino acids. Trimming took off 7 bases at V and 0 bases at J, with 7 bases between the two ends. This CDR3 reads CSVSYSNQPQHF. In nucleotides, the CDR3 is TGCAGTGTATCATATAGCAATCAGCCCCAGCATTTT.